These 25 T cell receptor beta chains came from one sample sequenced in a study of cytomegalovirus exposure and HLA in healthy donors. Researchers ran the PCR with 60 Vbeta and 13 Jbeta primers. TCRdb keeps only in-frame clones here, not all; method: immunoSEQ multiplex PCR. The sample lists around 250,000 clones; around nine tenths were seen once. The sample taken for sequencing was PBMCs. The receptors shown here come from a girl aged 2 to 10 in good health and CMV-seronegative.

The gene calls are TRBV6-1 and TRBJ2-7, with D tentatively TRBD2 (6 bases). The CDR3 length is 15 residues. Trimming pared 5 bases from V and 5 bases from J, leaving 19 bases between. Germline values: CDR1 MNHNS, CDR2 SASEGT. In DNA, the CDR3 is TGTGCCAGCAGTTCTCTGGAGGGTATACGACACGAGCAGTACTTC. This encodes CASSSLEGIRHEQYF.

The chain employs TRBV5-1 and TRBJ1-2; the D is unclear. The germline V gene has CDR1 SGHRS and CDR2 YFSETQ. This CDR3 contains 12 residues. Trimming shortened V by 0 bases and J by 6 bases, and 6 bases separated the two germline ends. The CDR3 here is CASSLAGDGYTF. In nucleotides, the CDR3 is TGCGCCAGCAGCTTGGCCGGGGATGGCTACACCTTC.

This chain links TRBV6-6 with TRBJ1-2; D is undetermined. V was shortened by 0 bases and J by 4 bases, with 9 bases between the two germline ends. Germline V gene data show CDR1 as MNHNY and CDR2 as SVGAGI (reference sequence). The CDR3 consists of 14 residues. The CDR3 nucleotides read TGTGCCAGCAGTTACTCGGTAGGAGTCTATGGCTACACCTTC. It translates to CASSYSVGVYGYTF.

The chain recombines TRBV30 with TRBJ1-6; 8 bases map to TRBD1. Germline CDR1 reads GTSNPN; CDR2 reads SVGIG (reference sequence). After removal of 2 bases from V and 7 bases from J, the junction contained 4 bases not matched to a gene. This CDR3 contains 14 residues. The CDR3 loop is CAWSPDRVNSPLHF. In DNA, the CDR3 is TGTGCCTGGAGTCCGGACAGGGTGAATTCACCCCTCCACTTT.

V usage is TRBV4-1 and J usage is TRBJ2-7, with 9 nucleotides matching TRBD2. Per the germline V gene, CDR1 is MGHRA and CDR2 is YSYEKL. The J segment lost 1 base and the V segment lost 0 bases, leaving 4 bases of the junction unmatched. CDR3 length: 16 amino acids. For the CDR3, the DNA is TGCGCCAGCAGCCAAGATTCGACTAGCGGATCCTACGAGCAGTACTTC. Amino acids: CASSQDSTSGSYEQYF.

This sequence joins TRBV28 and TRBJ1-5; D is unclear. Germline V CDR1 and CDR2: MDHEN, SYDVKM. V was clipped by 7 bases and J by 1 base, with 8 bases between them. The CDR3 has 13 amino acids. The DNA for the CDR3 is TGTGCCAGCACCCGGGAAAGCAATCAGCCCCAGCATTTT. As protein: CASTRESNQPQHF.

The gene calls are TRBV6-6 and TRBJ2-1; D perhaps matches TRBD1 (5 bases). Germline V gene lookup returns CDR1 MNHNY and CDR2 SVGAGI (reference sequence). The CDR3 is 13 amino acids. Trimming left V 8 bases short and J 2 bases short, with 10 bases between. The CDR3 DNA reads TGTGCCAGCGGGGCAGGAGCCTACAATGAGCAGTTCTTC. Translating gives CASGAGAYNEQFF.

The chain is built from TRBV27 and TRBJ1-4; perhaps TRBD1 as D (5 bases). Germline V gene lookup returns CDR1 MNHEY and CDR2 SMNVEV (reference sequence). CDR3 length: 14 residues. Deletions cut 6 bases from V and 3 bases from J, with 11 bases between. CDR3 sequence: CASRLGAANEKLFF. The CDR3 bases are TGTGCCAGCAGATTAGGGGCAGCTAATGAAAAACTGTTTTTT.

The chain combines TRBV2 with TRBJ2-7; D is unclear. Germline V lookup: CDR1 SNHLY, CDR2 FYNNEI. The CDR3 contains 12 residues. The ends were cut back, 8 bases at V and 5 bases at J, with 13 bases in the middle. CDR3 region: CASDLEAHEQYF. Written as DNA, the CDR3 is TGTGCCAGCGACCTCGAGGCCCACGAGCAGTACTTC.

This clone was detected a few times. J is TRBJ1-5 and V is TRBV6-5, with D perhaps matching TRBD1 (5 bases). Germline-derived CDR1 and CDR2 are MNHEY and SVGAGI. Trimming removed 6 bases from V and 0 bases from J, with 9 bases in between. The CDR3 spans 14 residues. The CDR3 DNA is TGTGCCAGCAGCTCGCAGGGTAGCAATCAGCCCCAGCATTTT. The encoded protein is CASSSQGSNQPQHF.

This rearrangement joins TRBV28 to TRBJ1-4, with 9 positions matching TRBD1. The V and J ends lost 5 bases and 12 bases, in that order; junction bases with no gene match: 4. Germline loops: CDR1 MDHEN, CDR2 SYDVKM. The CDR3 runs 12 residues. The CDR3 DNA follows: TGTGCCAGCAGTCTGACAGGGGGTCAACTGTTTTTT. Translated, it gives CASSLTGGQLFF.

CDR3 coding DNA: TGTGCCAGCACCACCATAGTGAGTGGGGCCAACGTCCTGACTTTC. Its translation is CASTTIVSGANVLTF. This chain links TRBV7-2 with TRBJ2-6; no clear D. V lost 7 bases and J lost 3, with 13 bases in between. The germline gives CDR1 SGHTA, CDR2 FQGNSA. The CDR3 is 15 amino acids.

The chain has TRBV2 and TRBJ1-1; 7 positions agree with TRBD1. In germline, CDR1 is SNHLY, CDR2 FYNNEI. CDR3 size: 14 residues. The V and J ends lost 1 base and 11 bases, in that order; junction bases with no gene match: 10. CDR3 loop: CASSEDRGALRAFF. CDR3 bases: TGTGCCAGCAGTGAAGACAGGGGAGCACTAAGGGCTTTCTTT.

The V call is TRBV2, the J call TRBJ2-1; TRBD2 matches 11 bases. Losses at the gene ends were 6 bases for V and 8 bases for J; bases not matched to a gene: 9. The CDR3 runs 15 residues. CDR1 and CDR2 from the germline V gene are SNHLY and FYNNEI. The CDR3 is CASRTSGTRGYEQFF. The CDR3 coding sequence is TGTGCCAGCAGGACTAGCGGGACGAGGGGTTATGAGCAGTTCTTC. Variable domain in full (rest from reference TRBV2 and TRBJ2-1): EPEVTQTPSHQVTQMGQEVILRCVPISNHLYFYWYRQILGQKVEFLVSFYNNEISEKSEIFDDQFSVERPDGSNFTLKIRSTKLEDSAMYFCASRTSGTRGYEQFFGPGTRLTVL.

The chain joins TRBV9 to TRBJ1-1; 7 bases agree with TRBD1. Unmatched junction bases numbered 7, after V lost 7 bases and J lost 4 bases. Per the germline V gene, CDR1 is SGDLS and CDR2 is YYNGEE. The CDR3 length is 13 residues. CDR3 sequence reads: CASSAGGVTEAFF. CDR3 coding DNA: TGTGCCAGCTCGGCAGGGGGTGTCACTGAAGCTTTCTTT. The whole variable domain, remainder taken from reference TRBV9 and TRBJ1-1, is DSGVTQTPKHLITATGQRVTLRCSPRSGDLSVYWYQQSLDQGLQFLIQYYNGEERAKGNILERFSAQQFPDLHSELNLSSLELGDSALYFCASSAGGVTEAFFGQGTRLTVV.

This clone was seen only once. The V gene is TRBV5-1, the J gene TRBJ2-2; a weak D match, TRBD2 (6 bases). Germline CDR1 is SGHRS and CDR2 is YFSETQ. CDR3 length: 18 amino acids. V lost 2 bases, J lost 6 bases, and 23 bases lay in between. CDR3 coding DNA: TGCGCCAGCAGCTTACTGTTCGCACTAGCTGGTGGAGCCGGGGAGCTGTTTTTT. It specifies CASSLLFALAGGAGELFF.

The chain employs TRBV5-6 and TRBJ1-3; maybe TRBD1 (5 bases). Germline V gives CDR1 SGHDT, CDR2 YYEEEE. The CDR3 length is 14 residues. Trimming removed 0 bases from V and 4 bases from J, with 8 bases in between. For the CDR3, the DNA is TGTGCCAGCAGCTTGGGACAGATAGGAAACACCATATATTTT. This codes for CASSLGQIGNTIYF.

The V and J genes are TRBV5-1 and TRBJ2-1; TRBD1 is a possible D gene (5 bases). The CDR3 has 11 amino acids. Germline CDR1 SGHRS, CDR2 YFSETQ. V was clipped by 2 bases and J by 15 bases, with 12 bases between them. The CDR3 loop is CASSLNRYGFF. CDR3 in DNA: TGCGCCAGCAGCTTAAACAGGTATGGGTTCTTC.

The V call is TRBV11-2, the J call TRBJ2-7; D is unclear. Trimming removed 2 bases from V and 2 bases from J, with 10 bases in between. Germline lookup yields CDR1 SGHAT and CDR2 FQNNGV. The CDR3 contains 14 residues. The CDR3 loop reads CASSLIATTYEQYF. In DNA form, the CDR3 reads TGTGCCAGCAGCTTAATAGCAACTACCTACGAGCAGTACTTC.

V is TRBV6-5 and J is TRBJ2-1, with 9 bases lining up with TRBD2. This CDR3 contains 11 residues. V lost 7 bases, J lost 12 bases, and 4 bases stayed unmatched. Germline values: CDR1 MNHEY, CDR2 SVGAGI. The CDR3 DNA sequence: TGTGCCAGCACCGCGGGGGGGTGGCAGTTCTTC. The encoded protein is CASTAGGWQFF.

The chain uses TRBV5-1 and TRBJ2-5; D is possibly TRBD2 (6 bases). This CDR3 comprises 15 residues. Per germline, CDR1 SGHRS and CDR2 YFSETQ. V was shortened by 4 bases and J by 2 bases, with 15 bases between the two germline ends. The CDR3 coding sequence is TGCGCCAGCAGCCTCAGCTCCGGGACTCAAGAGACCCAGTACTTC. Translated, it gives CASSLSSGTQETQYF.

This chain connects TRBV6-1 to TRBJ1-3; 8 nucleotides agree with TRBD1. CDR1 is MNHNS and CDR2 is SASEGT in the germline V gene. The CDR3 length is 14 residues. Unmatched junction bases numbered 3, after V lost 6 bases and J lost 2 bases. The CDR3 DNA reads TGTGCCAGCAGGCCACAGGGGGCTGGAAACACCATATATTTT. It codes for CASRPQGAGNTIYF.

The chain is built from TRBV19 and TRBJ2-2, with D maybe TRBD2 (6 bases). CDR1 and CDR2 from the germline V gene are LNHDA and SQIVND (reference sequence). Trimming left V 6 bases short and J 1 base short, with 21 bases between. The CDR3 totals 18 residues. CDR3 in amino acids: CASSPRIGRDLNTGELFF. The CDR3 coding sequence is TGTGCCAGTAGCCCCCGTATAGGTAGGGACTTGAACACCGGGGAGCTGTTTTTT. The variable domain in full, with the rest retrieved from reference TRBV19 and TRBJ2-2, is DGGITQSPKYLFRKEGQNVTLSCEQNLNHDAMYWYRQDPGQGLRLIYYSQIVNDFQKGDIAEGYSVSREKKESFPLTVTSAQKNPTAFYLCASSPRIGRDLNTGELFFGEGSRLTVL.

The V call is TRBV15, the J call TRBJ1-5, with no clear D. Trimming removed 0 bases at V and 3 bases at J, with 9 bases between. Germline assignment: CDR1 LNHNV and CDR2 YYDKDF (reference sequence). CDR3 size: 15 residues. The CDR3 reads CATSRDPSYNQPQHF. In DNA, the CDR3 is TGTGCCACCAGCAGAGATCCTAGCTACAATCAGCCCCAGCATTTT.

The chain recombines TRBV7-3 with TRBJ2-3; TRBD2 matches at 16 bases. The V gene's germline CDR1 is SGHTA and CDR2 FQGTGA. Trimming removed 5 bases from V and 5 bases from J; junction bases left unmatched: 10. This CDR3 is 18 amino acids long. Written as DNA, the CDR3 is TGTGCCAGCAGCGAACCGGGACTAGCGGGGGGGCCCAGAGATACGCAGTATTTT. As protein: CASSEPGLAGGPRDTQYF.